This TCR beta chain was observed in a study of glioma-infiltrating T cells after dendritic cell vaccination. Study summary: Autologous tumor lysate-pulsed dendritic cell vaccination was given between the early 2000s and the early 2010s. Points from the study as a whole: Longer survival after dendritic cell vaccination followed higher pretreatment TIL content.

A remark on this clone: The antigen remains unidentified.

The assay was immunoSEQ multiplex PCR, and TCRdb's table has in-frame clones only and misses some. The sample consists of roughly 100,000 clones, roughly 79% of them appearing once. Patients had residual fresh-frozen tumor tissue and more than two years of survival data. Trimming shortened V by 7 bases and J by 0 bases, and 12 bases separated the two germline ends. Germline V gene lookup returns CDR1 MNHNS and CDR2 SASEGT. The CDR3 is 15 residues long. The rearrangement links TRBV6-1 to TRBJ2-2; TRBD1 might be the D (6 bases). The material was blood, obtained before dendritic cell vaccination. This sequence originates from a human donor with glioblastoma. In nucleotides, the CDR3 is TGTGCCAGCACCTCGGGGACAACGAACACCGGGGAGCTGTTTTTT. Translating it yields CASTSGTTNTGELFF.